This entry lists 27 T cell receptor beta chains sequenced from one sample in a study of identical twins. TCRdb reanalysed the 5' RACE reads using MiXCR and keeps one entry per CDR3 protein. Here the sample spans some 900,000 distinct CDR3 sequences, more than 9% being singletons. These records were also assigned to another study, of yellow fever vaccine responses in identical twins.

The sample consisted of PBMCs. These receptors all stem from a woman in her late teens or twenties in good health.

This clonotype was seen once. The genes are TRBV7-6 and TRBJ2-1; 9 nucleotides match TRBD2. Looked up from germline, CDR1 is SGHVS and CDR2 is FNYEAQ. CDR3 length equals 17 residues. The V and J ends lost 1 base and 7 bases, in that order; junction bases with no gene match: 11. The CDR3 loop reads CASSLEYGGGARNEQFF. The CDR3 nucleotides read TGTGCCAGCAGCTTAGAGTATGGCGGGGGGGCGAGGAATGAGCAGTTCTTC.

This clonotype was seen a few times. The genes are TRBV15 and TRBJ2-1, with D hard to call. CDR1 and CDR2 (germline): LNHNV, YYDKDF (reference sequence). The CDR3 extends over 15 amino acids. V lost 1 base and J 7 bases, leaving 14 bases between the germline ends. The CDR3 DNA is TGTGCCACCAGCAGAGGTGGTAGTCGCCCAAATGAGCAGTTCTTC. The encoded protein is CATSRGGSRPNEQFF.

The CDR3 DNA reads TGCAGCGGGGGTTCGGACTATGGCTACACCTTC. Its translation is CSGGSDYGYTF. The chain joins TRBV29-1 to TRBJ1-2; the D is unclear. CDR3 size: 11 residues. V lost 7 bases and J lost 3, with 9 bases in between. The germline gives CDR1 SQVTM, CDR2 ANQGSEA.

A few counts support this clonotype. The V and J genes are TRBV12-3 or TRBV12-4 and TRBJ1-4, with 11 bases fitting TRBD1. Trimming took 6 bases from V and 10 from J; bases not matched to a gene: 13. This CDR3 contains 16 residues. CDR3 bases: TGTGCCAGCAGCCCCGGGGGGACAGGGGGGGAAGGAAAACTGTTTTTT. It encodes CASSPGGTGGEGKLFF.

This clonotype was counted between two and nine times. This sequence joins TRBV20-1 and TRBJ1-1, with D uncertain. Germline V gene data show CDR1 as DFQATT and CDR2 as SNEGSKA (reference sequence). Trimming pared 5 bases from V and 0 bases from J, leaving 10 bases between. The CDR3 runs to 13 residues. CDR3 DNA: TGCAGTGCTGGCGACAATATGAACACTGAAGCTTTCTTT. Its protein product is CSAGDNMNTEAFF.

This clonotype was picked up a small number of times. The chain employs TRBV3-1 and TRBJ2-1; D unclear. The germline CDR1 and CDR2 sequences are LGHDT and YNNKEL (reference sequence). V was shortened by 5 bases and J by 4 bases, with 6 bases between the two germline ends. The CDR3 is 12 residues long. CDR3: CASSDVYNEQFF. Written as DNA, the CDR3 is TGTGCCAGCAGCGACGTTTACAATGAGCAGTTCTTC.

CDR3 sequence (DNA): TGTGCCACCAGTGAGAGGGGGCTCGTCTATGGCTACACCTTC. It encodes CATSERGLVYGYTF. The chain is built from TRBV24-1 and TRBJ1-2; 7 bases agree with TRBD1. This CDR3 region has 14 residues. Looked up from germline, CDR1 is KGHDR and CDR2 is SFDVKD. Trimming at V came to 4 bases and at J to 4 bases, leaving 5 bases not matched to a gene.

This clonotype was detected only once. The CDR3 region has the DNA TGTGCCAGCTCACCGAATGGGATTCAGGGCGCTGGAAACACCATATATTTT. Translated, it gives CASSPNGIQGAGNTIYF. The V call is TRBV18, the J call TRBJ1-3, with D possibly being TRBD1 (5 bases). The germline CDR1 and CDR2 sequences are KGHSH and LQKENI. The CDR3 consists of 17 residues. V was clipped by 3 bases and J by 2 bases, with 17 bases between them.

This clonotype was observed many times. This chain links TRBV7-9 with TRBJ1-1; D may be TRBD1 (6 bases). Germline V gives CDR1 SEHNR, CDR2 FQNEAQ (reference sequence). Trimming took 8 bases from V and 1 from J, leaving 8 bases between them. The CDR3 spans 12 residues. In DNA form, the CDR3 reads TGTGCCAGCGGGACAACGAACACTGAAGCTTTCTTT. It encodes CASGTTNTEAFF.

This chain uses TRBV29-1 with TRBJ1-2; TRBD1 is a possible D gene (6 bases). The CDR3 is 11 amino acids. Germline assignment: CDR1 SQVTM and CDR2 ANQGSEA. V gave up 4 bases and J gave up 5 bases, with 8 bases separating them. The CDR3 region has the DNA TGCAGCGTTGCCAGGGGTTATGGCTACACCTTC. Its translation: CSVARGYGYTF.

J is TRBJ1-6 and V is TRBV5-1; D might be TRBD1 (5 bases). V was shortened by 4 bases and J by 11 bases, with 16 bases between the two germline ends. The CDR3 runs 14 residues. CDR1 is SGHRS and CDR2 is YFSETQ in the germline V gene. In nucleotides, the CDR3 is TGCGCCAGCAGCCCGGGACGGACTGTGACACCCCTCCACTTT. It encodes CASSPGRTVTPLHF.

The rearrangement links TRBV6-5 to TRBJ2-5; D is undetermined. In germline, CDR1 is MNHEY, CDR2 SVGAGI. V was pared by 0 bases and J by 0 bases, with 20 bases between. The CDR3 loop spans 19 amino acids. Here the CDR3 reads CASSYSNGQSGCDQETQYF. The CDR3 DNA reads TGTGCCAGCAGTTACTCTAATGGGCAGTCCGGTTGTGACCAAGAGACCCAGTACTTC.

This rearrangement joins TRBV18 to TRBJ2-5, with D possibly being TRBD1 or TRBD2 (5 bases each). The CDR3 loop spans 14 amino acids. V was clipped by 5 bases and J by 3 bases, with 13 bases between them. Germline values: CDR1 KGHSH, CDR2 LQKENI. CDR3 sequence: CASSRGRLEETQYF. CDR3 nucleotide sequence: TGTGCCAGCTCAAGGGGACGGTTGGAAGAGACCCAGTACTTC.

This clonotype was detected a few times. V is TRBV29-1 and J is TRBJ1-2; D is possibly TRBD1 (5 bases). This CDR3 is built from 12 residues. Germline-derived CDR1 and CDR2 are SQVTM and ANQGSEA. The V gene lost 3 bases and the J gene lost 4 bases, with 9 bases spanning the gap. The chain's CDR3 is CSVDGGGYGYTF. CDR3 coding DNA: TGCAGCGTTGACGGGGGGGGCTATGGCTACACCTTC.

The chain has TRBV20-1 and TRBJ2-7; 9 nucleotides line up with TRBD2. The CDR3 has 15 residues. Trimming removed 0 bases from V and 5 bases from J; junction bases left unmatched: 8. Germline V gives CDR1 DFQATT, CDR2 SNEGSKA (reference sequence). CDR3 loop: CSARDGVAGDHEQYF. The CDR3 nucleotides are TGCAGTGCTAGAGATGGAGTAGCGGGAGATCACGAGCAGTACTTC.

This clonotype was counted ten times or more. The J gene is TRBJ2-1, the V gene TRBV4-1; TRBD1 might be the D (5 bases). Germline V gene lookup returns CDR1 MGHRA and CDR2 YSYEKL. Trimming stripped 8 bases from V and 6 bases from J, with 17 bases between. This CDR3 has 14 residues. In DNA, the CDR3 is TGCGCCAGCCCTACCGCTAGGGGTGTCAATGAGCAGTTCTTC. Protein product: CASPTARGVNEQFF.

The sample holds many counts of this clonotype. The chain couples TRBV25-1 to TRBJ1-3, with D uncertain. Trimming pared 4 bases from V and 7 bases from J, leaving 14 bases between. Germline CDR1 reads MGHDK; CDR2 reads SYGVNS. The CDR3 is made up of 14 amino acids. The CDR3 DNA is TGTGCCAGCAGTGCGGGAGTCCTGCGGAACACCATATATTTT. Its protein product is CASSAGVLRNTIYF.

In its sample, this clonotype was seen a few times. V is TRBV5-1 and J is TRBJ2-2; 11 bases map to TRBD2. There are 17 residues in the CDR3. V was pared by 4 bases and J by 4 bases, with 9 bases of the junction left unmatched. Per germline, CDR1 SGHRS and CDR2 YFSETQ. CDR3: CASSHGTSGGITGELFF. The CDR3 bases are TGCGCCAGCAGCCACGGGACTAGCGGAGGAATCACCGGGGAGCTGTTTTTT.

This clonotype occurred a few times. The chain uses TRBV20-1 and TRBJ2-1; no reliable D call. CDR1 and CDR2 (germline): DFQATT, SNEGSKA (reference sequence). With 2 bases removed from V and 0 bases from J, the gap between germline ends came to 17 bases. The CDR3 is 17 amino acids. CDR3 in DNA: TGCAGTGCTAGAATCCCCTACACCTATTCCTCCTACAATGAGCAGTTCTTC. Its translation is CSARIPYTYSSYNEQFF.

This clonotype was detected only a few times. This chain joins TRBV4-1 and TRBJ1-5; D remains ambiguous. V lost 5 bases and J lost 0, with 11 bases in between. CDR3 length equals 15 residues. CDR1 is MGHRA, CDR2 YSYEKL, per germline. CDR3 sequence reads: CASSNNRDSNQPQHF. In DNA, the CDR3 is TGCGCCAGCAGCAACAATAGAGATAGCAATCAGCCCCAGCATTTT.

CDR3 DNA sequence: TGTGCCAGCAGTTTAGGTAGCGGGTACACCGGGGAGCTGTTTTTT. Translated, it gives CASSLGSGYTGELFF. The chain combines TRBV12-3 or TRBV12-4 with TRBJ2-2; 7 nucleotides align to TRBD2. This CDR3 region has 15 residues. After removal of 1 base from V and 3 bases from J, the junction contained 2 bases not matched to a gene.

The V call is TRBV5-4, the J call TRBJ1-2, with D unresolved. CDR3 size: 14 residues. V was clipped by 4 bases and J by 4 bases, with 14 bases between them. CDR1 is SGHNT, CDR2 YYREEE, per germline (reference sequence). The CDR3 DNA reads TGTGCCAGCAGCCCCATGGATTCTTCCTATGGCTACACCTTC. It encodes CASSPMDSSYGYTF. Supplemented by reference TRBV5-4 and TRBJ1-2, the full variable domain reads ETGVTQSPTHLIKTRGQQVTLRCSSQSGHNTVSWYQQALGQGPQFIFQYYREEENGRGNFPPRFSGLQFPNYSSELNVNALELDDSALYLCASSPMDSSYGYTFGSGTRLTVV.

V gene TRBV6-2 or TRBV6-3 combines with J gene TRBJ1-2; D is undetermined. Germline V gene data show CDR1 as MNHEY and CDR2 as SVGEGT. Trimming removed 2 bases at V and 8 bases at J, with 18 bases between. CDR3 size: 15 residues. As DNA, the CDR3 is TGTGCCAGCAGTTACGCGGACCGCGGTCCCCAGGGCTACACCTTC. Its translation is CASSYADRGPQGYTF.

This clonotype turned up a few times. The rearrangement uses TRBV10-3 and TRBJ1-1; D gene ambiguous. The V gene lost 11 bases and the J gene lost 5 bases, with 9 bases spanning the gap. There are 10 residues in the CDR3. The germline V gene has CDR1 ENHRY and CDR2 SYGVKD. CDR3 sequence reads: CAAGETEAFF. The CDR3 coding sequence is TGTGCCGCAGGTGAAACTGAAGCTTTCTTT.

On this clonotype itself: Just one base apart from a much larger clone, this may be a read error. The chain is built from TRBV10-3 and TRBJ2-5; D uncertain. V was trimmed by 2 bases and J by 6 bases, leaving 4 bases between them. The CDR3 has 11 residues. Germline lookup yields CDR1 ENHRY and CDR2 SYGVKD. The CDR3 reads CAISEGKTQYF. The CDR3 DNA follows: TGTGCCATCAGTGAGGGGAAGACCCAGTACTTC.

This clonotype was counted between two and nine times. This chain uses TRBV28 with TRBJ1-2, with 8 bases aligning to TRBD1. This CDR3 is 16 amino acids long. CDR1 and CDR2 (germline): MDHEN, SYDVKM. Trimming removed 6 bases from V and 8 bases from J; junction bases left unmatched: 17. CDR3 region: CASSLRPQGARQGYTF. CDR3 nucleotide sequence: TGTGCCAGCAGCCTACGTCCCCAGGGGGCGCGTCAAGGCTACACCTTC.

This chain joins TRBV12-3 or TRBV12-4 and TRBJ2-5, with TRBD2 matching 10 bases. V lost 5 bases, J lost 7 bases, and 10 bases stayed unmatched. The CDR3 runs 15 residues. The CDR3 bases are TGTGCCAGCAGTCTCCGGACTAGCGGACTTTCGACCCAGTACTTC. It encodes CASSLRTSGLSTQYF.